A single sample is the source of the 21 T cell receptor beta chains below, sequenced in a study of metastatic and nonmetastatic thyroid tumors. No treatment had been given to any patient before thyroid surgery. With MiXCR, TCRdb reprocessed the PCR reads. The sample has tens of thousands of clones, roughly 25% seen once. Sequenced input: blood. The receptors derive from a female donor with papillary thyroid cancer or a benign thyroid nodule (not recorded which). Some clones in this sample may be carry-over from other donors' samples.

At least ten counts were recorded for this clone. This chain links TRBV10-3 with TRBJ2-3; 8 nucleotides agree with TRBD2. Per germline, CDR1 ENHRY and CDR2 SYGVKD. The ends lost 4 bases at V and 4 bases at J; junction bases unmatched: 7. The CDR3 is 15 residues long. In nucleotides, the CDR3 is TGTGCCATCAGTGCCAGCGGCGGGGGGCCAGATACGCAGTATTTT. Amino acids: CAISASGGGPDTQYF.

This clone was recorded at least ten times. The V call is TRBV2, the J call TRBJ2-1; D is perhaps TRBD2 (5 bases). This CDR3 is built from 17 residues. The V gene's germline CDR1 is SNHLY and CDR2 FYNNEI. V was clipped by 2 bases and J by 4 bases, with 18 bases between them. The DNA for the CDR3 is TGTGCCAGCAGTGAAATTGGCCGAGGGTCTGGATACAATGAGCAGTTCTTC. Amino acid sequence: CASSEIGRGSGYNEQFF.

This clone was observed many times. Just one base apart from a much larger clone, this may be a read error. This chain connects TRBV7-8 to TRBJ2-5, with D uncertain. The CDR3 is 16 amino acids. Germline CDR1 and CDR2: SGHVS and FQNEAQ. V was clipped by 0 bases and J by 1 base, with 12 bases between them. In DNA form, the CDR3 reads TGTGCCAGCAGCTTAGCGGGTGGCAGACCCCAAGAGACCCAGTACTTC. It encodes CASSLAGGRPQETQYF.

The chain recombines TRBV11-2 with TRBJ1-5; D remains unclear. V was cut by 1 base and J by 2 bases, with 3 bases left in between. Germline V gene data show CDR1 as SGHAT and CDR2 as FQNNGV. The CDR3 extends over 13 amino acids. The CDR3 reads CASSLVGNQPQHF. The CDR3, as DNA: TGTGCCAGCAGCTTAGTCGGCAATCAGCCCCAGCATTTT.

This clone was recorded at least ten times. V and J are TRBV3-1 and TRBJ2-7; 7 bases fit TRBD1. Per germline, CDR1 LGHDT and CDR2 YNNKEL (reference sequence). J was trimmed by 2 bases and V by 4 bases; bases with no gene match: 2. CDR3 size: 13 residues. CDR3 region: CASSPTGAYEQYF. In nucleotides, the CDR3 is TGTGCCAGCAGCCCTACAGGGGCCTACGAGCAGTACTTC.

This clone has at least ten counts. This chain joins TRBV7-2 and TRBJ1-2; D gene ambiguous. The V gene lost 7 bases and the J gene lost 2 bases, with 11 bases spanning the gap. The CDR3 consists of 13 residues. Germline values: CDR1 SGHTA, CDR2 FQGNSA. The CDR3 nucleotides are TGTGCCAGCAAGGAGTTCGCGAACTATGGCTACACCTTC. Translating it yields CASKEFANYGYTF.

V is TRBV30 and J is TRBJ2-6; TRBD1 might be the D (6 bases). The germline V and J ends were trimmed by 2 bases and 2 bases, with 10 bases remaining between them. Germline V gene sequence: CDR1 GTSNPN, CDR2 SVGIG (reference sequence). CDR3 length: 15 residues. The chain's CDR3 is CAWSRGGTGANVLTF. CDR3 DNA sequence: TGTGCCTGGAGTCGTGGGGGCACTGGGGCCAACGTCCTGACTTTC.

This clone has ten or more counts. Mismatch with germline at one junction end may stem from a read error. V usage is TRBV2 and J usage is TRBJ2-1; TRBD2 matches 14 bases. The CDR3 loop spans 14 amino acids. From germline, CDR1 is SNHLY and CDR2 FYNNEI. CDR3: CASRKGTSGGQPLF. In DNA, the CDR3 is TGTGCCAGCAGGAAAGGGACTAGCGGGGGACAGCCCCTCTTC.

On this clone: Sequence at one end of the junction differs from germline and may be a read error. The rearrangement uses TRBV27 and TRBJ2-1, with D perhaps TRBD2 (5 bases). Germline CDR1 reads MNHEY; CDR2 reads SMNVEV (reference sequence). This CDR3 is 14 amino acids long. For the CDR3, the DNA is TGTGCCAGCACACGTTACGGGGAACATAATGAGCGGTTCTTC. Translation: CASTRYGEHNERFF.

This chain uses TRBV6-6 with TRBJ2-7; TRBD1 matches 7 bases. In germline, CDR1 is MNHNY, CDR2 SVGAGI (reference sequence). The CDR3 loop spans 15 amino acids. V lost 2 bases to trimming and J lost 3 bases; unmatched junction nucleotides: 7. CDR3 nucleotide sequence: TGTGCCAGCAGTTACAAAGCAGGGGGAAACTACGAGCAGTACTTC. It codes for CASSYKAGGNYEQYF.

This clone came up many times. The rearrangement links TRBV10-3 to TRBJ1-3; D ambiguous. Trimming pared 10 bases from V and 1 base from J, leaving 14 bases between. CDR3 length: 14 residues. The germline CDR1 and CDR2 sequences are ENHRY and SYGVKD. CDR3 sequence (DNA): TGTGCCAGCAGCCTTGGGGTTTCTGGAAACACCATATATTTT. This encodes CASSLGVSGNTIYF.

Many counts were recorded for this clone. This chain joins TRBV18 and TRBJ2-3; the D call may be TRBD1 or TRBD2 (5 bases each). The CDR3 totals 15 residues. V lost 2 bases and J lost 2, with 11 bases in between. The germline gives CDR1 KGHSH, CDR2 LQKENI. CDR3 bases: TGTGCCAGCTCACCAGGGACGGGGACCACAGATACGCAGTATTTT. As protein: CASSPGTGTTDTQYF.

Turning to this clone: Other DNA sequences in this sample translate to the same CDR3. The chain combines TRBV4-2 with TRBJ2-3; 8 bases agree with TRBD2. CDR1 and CDR2 from the germline V gene are LGHNA and YNFKEQ. V lost 1 base to trimming and J lost 6 bases; unmatched junction nucleotides: 9. The CDR3 runs to 16 residues. The CDR3: CASSQVLAGGPDTQYF. CDR3 nucleotide sequence: TGTGCCAGCAGCCAAGTTCTAGCGGGTGGGCCGGATACGCAGTATTTT.

In its sample, this clone ranks as medium-sized. This chain joins TRBV27 and TRBJ2-7; 7 positions agree with TRBD2. There are 13 residues in the CDR3. V trimming: 5 bases; J trimming: 3 bases; junction bases outside the gene matches: 4. Germline CDR1 reads MNHEY; CDR2 reads SMNVEV (reference sequence). The CDR3 bases are TGTGCCAGCAGTCACGGGACTATCTACGAGCAGTACTTC. Its protein is CASSHGTIYEQYF.

This clone was counted ten times or more. V gene TRBV5-1 combines with J gene TRBJ2-7; D not certain. CDR1 is SGHRS, CDR2 YFSETQ, per germline. The CDR3 has 14 amino acids. V lost 4 bases and J 5 bases, leaving 16 bases between the germline ends. CDR3 DNA sequence: TGCGCCAGCAGCGCAGGATCGTGGCAGAACGAGCAGTACTTC. Its translation is CASSAGSWQNEQYF.

The chain combines TRBV30 with TRBJ2-5; TRBD2 matches at 11 bases. Germline-derived CDR1 and CDR2 are GTSNPN and SVGIG (reference sequence). The ends lost 4 bases at V and 5 bases at J; junction bases unmatched: 0. The CDR3 spans 12 residues. The CDR3 here is CAWTSGGETQYF. CDR3 coding DNA: TGTGCCTGGACTAGCGGGGGGGAGACCCAGTACTTC. Full variable domain (rest looked up from reference TRBV30 and TRBJ2-5): SQTIHQWPATLVQPVGSPLSLECTVEGTSNPNLYWYRQAAGRGLQLLFYSVGIGQISSEVPQNLSASRPQDRQFILSSKKLLLSDSGFYLCAWTSGGETQYFGPGTRLLVL.

Of note for this clone: An end of the junction differs from the germline gene, which may be a read error. V usage is TRBV28 and J usage is TRBJ2-4, with D unresolved. Germline V gene sequence: CDR1 MDHEN, CDR2 SYDVKM. This CDR3 has 15 residues. The DNA for the CDR3 is TGTGCCAGCATCCGTGATAGGTTAGCCAAAAACATTCATTACTTC. Translated: CASIRDRLAKNIHYF.

This clone counts as medium-sized. The V and J genes are TRBV12-3 or TRBV12-4 and TRBJ1-5; no definite D call. The CDR3 spans 13 residues. V was cut by 3 bases and J by 3 bases, with 6 bases left in between. CDR3 sequence (DNA): TGTGCCAGCAGTTTGCGGGACAATCAGCCCCAGCATTTT. Translation gives CASSLRDNQPQHF.

This rearrangement joins TRBV4-1 to TRBJ1-5, with a tentative D call TRBD1 (5 bases). The germline V gene has CDR1 MGHRA and CDR2 YSYEKL. The CDR3 is 14 residues long. Trimming cost V 3 bases and J 5 bases, with 11 bases left between them. DNA of the CDR3: TGCGCCAGCAGCCAGACAGTATACTATCAGCCCCAGCATTTT. Translated, it gives CASSQTVYYQPQHF.

Comment on this clone: One junction end disagrees with the germline gene, perhaps due to a read error. The chain recombines TRBV3-1 with TRBJ1-2; possibly TRBD1 for D (5 bases). Germline assignment: CDR1 LGHDT and CDR2 YNNKEL (reference sequence). The CDR3 totals 15 residues. CDR3 nucleotide sequence: TGTGCCAGTAGCCAATTGAGCCAGGGAAACTATGGCTACACCTTC. Translating gives CASSQLSQGNYGYTF.

Concerning this clone: The missing conserved phenylalanine or tryptophan at the end of this CDR3 makes a read error likely. This chain connects TRBV20-1 to TRBJ2-3; D possibly corresponds to TRBD2 (7 bases). Trimming left V 3 bases short and J 5 bases short, with 15 bases between. The length of the CDR3 is 14 residues. From germline, CDR1 is DFQATT and CDR2 SNEGSKA (reference sequence). CDR3 in amino acids: CSARMWEGVDTQYL. The DNA of the CDR3 is TGCAGTGCTAGGATGTGGGAGGGGGTAGATACGCAGTATCTT.